These 20 T cell receptor beta chains were sequenced from one sample in a study of T cell responses to AZD1222 COVID-19 vaccine. The data were produced by immunoSEQ multiplex PCR, yet TCRdb's version contains in-frame clones alone and is incomplete. The sample has around 180,000 clones; 70% to 90% are singletons. This material consisted of peripheral blood, taken on day 0 of AZD1222 vaccination. These receptors came from an adult in good health.

The V and J genes are TRBV25-1 and TRBJ2-7; D is uncertain. The CDR3 loop spans 13 amino acids. CDR1 is MGHDK, CDR2 SYGVNS, per germline. V lost 3 bases and J 3 bases, leaving 9 bases between the germline ends. The CDR3 reads CASSDSEVYEQYF. The CDR3 DNA is TGTGCCAGCAGTGATTCAGAAGTCTACGAGCAGTACTTC.

The V and J genes are TRBV7-2 and TRBJ1-5; no clear D gene. The CDR3 extends over 15 amino acids. Trimming took off 3 bases at V and 6 bases at J, with 15 bases between the two ends. The germline V gene has CDR1 SGHTA and CDR2 FQGNSA. The CDR3 sequence is CASSLGYGPGQPQHF. CDR3 coding DNA: TGTGCCAGCAGCTTGGGTTATGGACCGGGTCAGCCCCAGCATTTT.

The chain is built from TRBV5-1 and TRBJ1-6; TRBD1 matches 8 bases. Losses at the gene ends were 2 bases for V and 9 bases for J; bases not matched to a gene: 7. Germline loops: CDR1 SGHRS, CDR2 YFSETQ. The CDR3 length is 15 residues. CDR3 sequence (DNA): TGCGCCAGCAGCTTTTTCCGGGACAGGAGTTCACCCCTCCACTTT. It yields the protein CASSFFRDRSSPLHF.

The rearrangement links TRBV6-2 or TRBV6-3 to TRBJ1-5; TRBD1 matches 7 bases. With V trimmed by 4 bases and J by 1 base, 4 bases remained unmatched. From germline, CDR1 is MNHEY and CDR2 SVGEGT. CDR3 length equals 15 residues. As DNA, the CDR3 is TGTGCCAGCAGTTTACAGGGGTTGAGCAATCAGCCCCAGCATTTT. It specifies CASSLQGLSNQPQHF.

This chain joins TRBV4-3 and TRBJ1-3, with 9 bases that match TRBD1. The CDR3 length is 16 residues. Germline CDR1 LGHNA, CDR2 YSLEER. The V and J ends lost 4 bases and 1 base, in that order; junction bases with no gene match: 5. CDR3 residues: CASSRGTGPSGNTIYF. The CDR3 nucleotides read TGCGCCAGCAGCCGGGGGACAGGGCCTTCTGGAAACACCATATATTTT.

In its sample, this clone was seen once. This chain links TRBV5-1 with TRBJ2-6; D is ambiguous. The CDR3 covers 14 residues. V was clipped by 0 bases and J by 4 bases, with 5 bases between them. Per the germline V gene, CDR1 is SGHRS and CDR2 is YFSETQ. CDR3 in DNA: TGCGCCAGCAGCTTGGCTACGGGGGCCAACGTCCTGACTTTC. This sequence encodes CASSLATGANVLTF.

This clone turned up a few times. The chain recombines TRBV30 with TRBJ2-6, with 7 positions matching TRBD1. V dropped 4 bases and J dropped 1; count of bases not matched to a gene: 10. This CDR3 region has 17 residues. In germline, CDR1 is GTSNPN, CDR2 SVGIG (reference sequence). This CDR3 is CAWIRDRVYSGANVLTF. The CDR3 nucleotides read TGTGCCTGGATTAGAGACAGGGTCTATTCTGGGGCCAACGTCCTGACTTTC.

This sequence joins TRBV3-1 (or the pseudogene TRBV3-2) and TRBJ1-4, with TRBD1 matching 9 bases. The germline CDR1 and CDR2 sequences are LGHDT and YNNKEL (reference sequence). Unmatched junction bases numbered 10, after V lost 4 bases and J lost 7 bases. CDR3 length: 16 amino acids. The CDR3 sequence is CASSLAVGQGGEKLFF. The CDR3 DNA is TGTGCCAGCAGCCTAGCCGTGGGACAGGGTGGTGAAAAACTGTTTTTT.

Only one count was recorded for this clone. V and J are TRBV27 and TRBJ2-1, with 9 bases lining up with TRBD1. The CDR3 length is 16 residues. V shed 2 bases and J 4 bases; nucleotides not matched to a gene: 6. Germline CDR1 reads MNHEY; CDR2 reads SMNVEV (reference sequence). CDR3 DNA: TGTGCCAGCAGTTTACTTCGACAGGGGGGGTACAATGAGCAGTTCTTC. Amino acids: CASSLLRQGGYNEQFF.

This clone was recorded only once. The rearrangement uses TRBV9 and TRBJ1-2; D unclear. Between the trimmed V and J ends, which lost 0 bases and 3 bases, there was a span of 6 bases. This CDR3 is built from 13 residues. Germline CDR1 is SGDLS and CDR2 is YYNGEE. The CDR3 DNA reads as TGTGCCAGCAGCGTAGCGGGGTACTATGGCTACACCTTC. The encoded protein is CASSVAGYYGYTF.

This clone was seen a handful of times. V is TRBV12-3 or TRBV12-4 and J is TRBJ1-6, with D hard to call. The CDR3 spans 13 residues. Trimming stripped 7 bases from V and 9 bases from J, with 13 bases between. CDR3 sequence reads: CASIGPPGSPLHF. The CDR3 coding sequence is TGTGCCAGCATTGGCCCTCCAGGTTCACCCCTCCACTTT.

The V call is TRBV14, the J call TRBJ1-2; D call uncertain. This CDR3 is built from 13 residues. The V and J ends lost 4 bases and 2 bases respectively, with 8 bases between them. Germline V gives CDR1 SGHDN, CDR2 FVKESK. In DNA, the CDR3 is TGTGCCAGCAGCCCCGGGATGAACTATGGCTACACCTTC. Protein product: CASSPGMNYGYTF.

V usage is TRBV15 and J usage is TRBJ2-7, with D perhaps matching TRBD1 (6 bases). CDR1 LNHNV and CDR2 YYDKDF come from the germline V gene (reference sequence). The CDR3 is 16 residues long. The germline V and J ends were trimmed by 0 bases and 5 bases, with 17 bases remaining between them. Here the CDR3 reads CATSRDRRHSGDEQYF. In DNA form, the CDR3 reads TGTGCCACCAGCAGAGACAGGCGGCATTCAGGGGACGAGCAGTACTTC.

This chain connects TRBV5-1 to TRBJ1-6; possible D gene TRBD1, 6 bases. Trimming shortened V by 0 bases and J by 7 bases, and 14 bases separated the two germline ends. This CDR3 region has 16 residues. Germline values: CDR1 SGHRS, CDR2 YFSETQ. The CDR3 DNA reads as TGCGCCAGCAGCTTGGAGGACAGTTCGCGCAATTCACCCCTCCACTTT. Amino acid sequence: CASSLEDSSRNSPLHF.

The gene calls are TRBV10-3 and TRBJ2-7; 9 nucleotides match TRBD2. Germline V gives CDR1 ENHRY, CDR2 SYGVKD. This CDR3 comprises 15 residues. The V gene end was trimmed by 4 bases and the J gene end by 1 base; junction bases not matched to a gene: 5. The CDR3 sequence is CAISVREGASYEQYF. CDR3 DNA sequence: TGTGCCATCAGTGTGCGGGAGGGGGCTTCCTACGAGCAGTACTTC.

The chain employs TRBV19 and TRBJ1-3; D is ambiguous. CDR1 is LNHDA, CDR2 SQIVND, per germline (reference sequence). The V end lost 3 bases, the J end lost 0 bases, and 9 bases lay between the germline ends. The CDR3 is 15 amino acids. CDR3 residues: CASSIAAFSGNTIYF. CDR3 sequence (DNA): TGTGCCAGTAGTATCGCTGCATTCTCTGGAAACACCATATATTTT.

The gene calls are TRBV10-3 and TRBJ1-6, with 10 bases lining up with TRBD1. Germline V lookup: CDR1 ENHRY, CDR2 SYGVKD. J lost 7 bases, V lost 4 bases, and 1 base had no gene match. The CDR3 runs to 14 residues. For the CDR3, the DNA is TGTGCCATCAGTGGGACAGGGGGGAATTCACCCCTCCACTTT. This translates into CAISGTGGNSPLHF.

The chain has TRBV6-5 and TRBJ1-2, with a possible D match to TRBD1 (5 bases). Trimming shortened V by 2 bases and J by 8 bases, and 9 bases separated the two germline ends. Germline CDR1 and CDR2: MNHEY and SVGAGI. The CDR3 length is 12 residues. CDR3 in amino acids: CASSYGKGGYTF. In DNA, the CDR3 is TGTGCCAGCAGTTACGGGAAGGGGGGCTACACCTTC.

The rearrangement joins TRBV5-1 to TRBJ1-1, with 7 bases identical to TRBD1. The CDR3 loop spans 14 amino acids. Trimming cost V 2 bases and J 1 base; bases outside gene matches: 2. Germline V CDR1 and CDR2: SGHRS, YFSETQ. The CDR3 nucleotides are TGCGCCAGCAGCTTAAGGACAGGGAACACTGAAGCTTTCTTT. It encodes CASSLRTGNTEAFF.

This chain links TRBV6-6 with TRBJ2-1; D may match TRBD1 or TRBD2 (5 bases each). CDR1 and CDR2 (germline): MNHNY, SVGAGI (reference sequence). With 3 bases removed from V and 7 bases from J, the gap between germline ends came to 16 bases. The CDR3 is made up of 15 amino acids. In DNA form, the CDR3 reads TGTGCCAGCAGTTATACCGGGGCAGGAGTGAATGAGCAGTTCTTC. This gives the protein CASSYTGAGVNEQFF.